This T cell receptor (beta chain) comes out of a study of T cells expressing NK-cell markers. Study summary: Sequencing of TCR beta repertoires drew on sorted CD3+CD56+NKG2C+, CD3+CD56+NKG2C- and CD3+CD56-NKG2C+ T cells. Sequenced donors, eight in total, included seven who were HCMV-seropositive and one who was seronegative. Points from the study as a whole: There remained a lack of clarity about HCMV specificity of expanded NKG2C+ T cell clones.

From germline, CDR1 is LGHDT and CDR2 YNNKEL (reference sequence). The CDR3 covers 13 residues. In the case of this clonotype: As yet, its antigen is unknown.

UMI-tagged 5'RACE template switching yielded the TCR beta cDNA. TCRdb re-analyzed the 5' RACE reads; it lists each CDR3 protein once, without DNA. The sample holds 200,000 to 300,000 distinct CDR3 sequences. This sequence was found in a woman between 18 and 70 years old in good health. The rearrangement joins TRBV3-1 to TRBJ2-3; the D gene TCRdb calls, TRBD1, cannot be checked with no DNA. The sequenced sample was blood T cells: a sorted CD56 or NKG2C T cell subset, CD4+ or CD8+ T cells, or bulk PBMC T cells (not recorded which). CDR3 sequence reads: CASSQRGALTQYF.